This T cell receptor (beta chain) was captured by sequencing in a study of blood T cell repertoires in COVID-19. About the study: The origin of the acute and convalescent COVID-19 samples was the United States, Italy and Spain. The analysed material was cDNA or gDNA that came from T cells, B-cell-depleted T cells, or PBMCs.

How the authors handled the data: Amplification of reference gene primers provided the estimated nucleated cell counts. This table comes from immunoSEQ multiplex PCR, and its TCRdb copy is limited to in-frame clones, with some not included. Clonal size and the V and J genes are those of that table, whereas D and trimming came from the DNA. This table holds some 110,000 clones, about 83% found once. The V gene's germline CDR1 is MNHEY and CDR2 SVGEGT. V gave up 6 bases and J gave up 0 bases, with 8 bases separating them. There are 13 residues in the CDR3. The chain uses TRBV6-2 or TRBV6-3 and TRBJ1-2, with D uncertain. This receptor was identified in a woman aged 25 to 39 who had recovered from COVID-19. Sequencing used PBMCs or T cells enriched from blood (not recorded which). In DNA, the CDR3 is TGTGCCAGCAGCCCCGGGTCTAACTATGGCTACACCTTC. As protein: CASSPGSNYGYTF.